This entry lists 11 T cell receptor beta chains sequenced from one sample in a study of regulatory T cells in long-lasting Graves disease (dated by TCRdb to the early 2020s). Receptor libraries were prepared by multiplex PCR. Instrument used: Illumina HiSeq 4000. iRepertoire HTBI primers and Arm-PCR amplification of CDR3 regions were used to construct TCR beta libraries. Using fastp at Q25 and MiXCR, TCRdb reprocessed the public reads and kept productive beta chains. Entries that share a CDR3 protein sequence are merged under the most common genes and DNA. Present in this sample are roughly 560,000 distinct CDR3 sequences, about 12% of which were seen just once. The top ten hold more than 8% of the sample. Taken with the paper, the label for time point translates to: newly diagnosed GD, antithyroid drugs for less than 3 months. For both TCR sequencing and RNA sequencing, RNA was extracted from PBMCs using TRIzol.

This sample also appeared in a second study, on T cells in Graves' hyperthyroidism and ophthalmopathy.

Sequenced material: peripheral blood mononuclear cells (PBMCs), taken at new diagnosis, from a patient treated with antithyroid drugs. Receptors originate from a woman aged 25 to 39 with Graves disease. Donor details come from another sample of the same person, matched by shared clones.

This clonotype was detected only a few times. The genes are TRBV14 and TRBJ1-1, with no clear D. Germline CDR1 and CDR2: SGHDN and FVKESK. V lost 3 bases and J lost 5, with 7 bases in between. The CDR3 length is 12 residues. The CDR3 sequence is CASSQYWTEAFF. The CDR3 bases are TGTGCCAGCAGCCAGTATTGGACTGAAGCTTTCTTT.

The J gene is TRBJ2-3, the V gene TRBV27; a possible D gene is TRBD2 (5 bases). V was trimmed by 6 bases and J by 4 bases, leaving 11 bases between them. Germline V gene data show CDR1 as MNHEY and CDR2 as SMNVEV (reference sequence). This CDR3 spans 13 amino acids. The CDR3 protein is CASSQQRADTQYF. For the CDR3, the DNA is TGTGCCAGCAGCCAACAGAGGGCAGATACGCAGTATTTT.

This clonotype was observed many times. V usage is TRBV6-2 or TRBV6-3 and J usage is TRBJ2-5; D is undetermined. The V gene's germline CDR1 is MNHEY and CDR2 SVGEGT. Trimming took 0 bases from V and 7 from J, leaving 12 bases between them. CDR3 size: 14 residues. The CDR3 bases are TGTGCCAGCAGTTACTCGACTGGGGAAGTGACCCAGTACTTC. Translating gives CASSYSTGEVTQYF.

CDR3 sequence reads: CASSEGSLDTEAFF. The CDR3, as DNA: TGTGCCAGCAGTGAGGGAAGTTTGGACACTGAAGCTTTCTTT. This sequence joins TRBV6-1 and TRBJ1-1; D unclear. The V gene's germline CDR1 is MNHNS and CDR2 SASEGT. V was shortened by 3 bases and J by 3 bases, with 11 bases between the two germline ends. The CDR3 length is 14 residues.

The V gene is TRBV12-3 or TRBV12-4, the J gene TRBJ2-1; 9 bases fit TRBD1. Unmatched junction bases numbered 5, after V lost 0 bases and J lost 8 bases. The CDR3 spans 15 residues. The chain's CDR3 is CASSLAVGQGYEQFF. The CDR3 nucleotides are TGTGCCAGCAGTTTAGCAGTGGGACAGGGTTATGAGCAGTTCTTC.

The CDR3 nucleotides are TGTGCCAGCAGTTACTCGATGGGGGCCGGGGCCTACGAGCAGTACTTC. Translating gives CASSYSMGAGAYEQYF. This chain links TRBV6-2 or TRBV6-3 with TRBJ2-7, with a possible D match to TRBD1 (6 bases). V was clipped by 0 bases and J by 2 bases, with 14 bases between them. Germline V gene lookup returns CDR1 MNHEY and CDR2 SVGEGT. The CDR3 runs 16 residues.

This clonotype was seen at least ten times. V and J are TRBV7-2 and TRBJ1-2; 9 bases map to TRBD1. The trim removed 4 bases at V and 8 bases at J, leaving 5 bases unmatched. Germline CDR1 SGHTA, CDR2 FQGNSA. The CDR3 spans 13 residues. CDR3 region: CASSSGTGLGYTF. Here the CDR3 DNA reads TGTGCCAGCAGCTCAGGGACAGGGTTGGGCTACACCTTC.

V gene TRBV27 combines with J gene TRBJ1-6; tentatively, D is TRBD1 (6 bases). The CDR3 consists of 17 residues. Looked up from germline, CDR1 is MNHEY and CDR2 is SMNVEV (reference sequence). V was trimmed by 5 bases and J by 0 bases, leaving 14 bases between them. The CDR3: CASSIGQTSSYNSPLHF. The CDR3, as DNA: TGTGCCAGCAGTATCGGACAGACGAGCTCCTATAATTCACCCCTCCACTTT.

At least ten counts were recorded for this clonotype. V usage is TRBV30 and J usage is TRBJ2-1; D could derive from TRBD1 or TRBD2 (5 bases each). The CDR3 is 11 amino acids. Trimming shortened V by 5 bases and J by 8 bases, and 10 bases separated the two germline ends. The germline gives CDR1 GTSNPN, CDR2 SVGIG (reference sequence). The CDR3 loop reads CAWEGYHEQFF. The CDR3 DNA is TGTGCCTGGGAGGGGTACCATGAGCAGTTCTTC.

This clonotype was seen ten or more times. The CDR3 reads CASSSIRRTGFGGYTF. CDR3 nucleotide sequence: TGTGCCAGCAGTTCAATCCGCCGGACAGGGTTCGGAGGCTACACCTTC. The chain has TRBV28 and TRBJ1-2; TRBD1 matches 8 bases. V trimming: 4 bases; J trimming: 8 bases; junction bases outside the gene matches: 15. In germline, CDR1 is MDHEN, CDR2 SYDVKM. The CDR3 is made up of 16 amino acids.

This chain connects TRBV10-2 to TRBJ1-2; possibly TRBD1 for D (5 bases). V was shortened by 6 bases and J by 5 bases, with 10 bases between the two germline ends. Germline V CDR1 and CDR2: WSHSY, SAAADI. There are 12 residues in the CDR3. CDR3 loop: CASSGTLYGYTF. Written as DNA, the CDR3 is TGCGCCAGCAGCGGGACGCTATATGGCTACACCTTC.